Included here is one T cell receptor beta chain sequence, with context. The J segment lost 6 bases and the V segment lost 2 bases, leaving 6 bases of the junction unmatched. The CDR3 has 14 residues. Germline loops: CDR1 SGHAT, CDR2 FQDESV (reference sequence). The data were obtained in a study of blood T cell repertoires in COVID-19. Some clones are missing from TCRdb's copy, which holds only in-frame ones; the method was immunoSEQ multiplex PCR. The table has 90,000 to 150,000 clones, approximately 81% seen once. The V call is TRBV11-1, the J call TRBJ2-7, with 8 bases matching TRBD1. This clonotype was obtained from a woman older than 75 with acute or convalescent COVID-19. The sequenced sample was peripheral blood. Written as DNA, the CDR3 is TGTGCCAGCAGCTTAATCCAGGGGGCCGGCGAGCAGTACTTC. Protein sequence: CASSLIQGAGEQYF.